Listed below are T cell receptor beta chains from one sample, sequenced in a study of T cells in Graves' hyperthyroidism and ophthalmopathy. TCRdb re-called the multiplex PCR reads through MiXCR, storing one row per CDR3 protein. The sample shows about 400,000 distinct CDR3 sequences, about a sixth of them seen only once. The sequenced material came from blood. Receptor source: a woman aged 18-29 years with Graves' hyperthyroidism. CDR3s include the opening cysteine and the closing phenylalanine or tryptophan.

J gene: TRBJ1-4; V gene: TRBV20-1; CDR3 protein: CSAREGFTNEKLFF
J gene: TRBJ2-5; V gene: TRBV20-1; CDR3 protein: CSAGGLASAGQETQYF
J gene: TRBJ1-1; V gene: TRBV12-5; CDR3 protein: CASGLGAGGLDTEAFF
J gene: TRBJ1-1; V gene: TRBV19; CDR3 protein: CASSPRGPRTGEAFF
J gene: TRBJ2-5; V gene: TRBV19; CDR3 protein: CASSGRTFEETQYF
J gene: TRBJ1-2; V gene: TRBV12-3/TRBV12-4; CDR3 protein: CASSLGLGYGYTF
J gene: TRBJ2-5; V gene: TRBV9; CDR3 protein: CASRAGTSGEETQYF
J gene: TRBJ2-2; V gene: TRBV29-1; CDR3 protein: CSVEYSGGTTGELFF
J gene: TRBJ1-4; V gene: TRBV12-3/TRBV12-4; CDR3 protein: CASSSYGGSIEKLFF
J gene: TRBJ2-7; V gene: TRBV6-2/TRBV6-3; CDR3 protein: CASTATRSSYEQYF
J gene: TRBJ2-1; V gene: TRBV5-1; CDR3 protein: CASSLWASYNEQFF
J gene: TRBJ2-3; V gene: TRBV12-5; CDR3 protein: CASGSPSADTQYF
J gene: TRBJ1-1; V gene: TRBV6-1; CDR3 protein: CASRVVWGGSFEAFF
J gene: TRBJ1-3; V gene: TRBV20-1; CDR3 protein: CSALGQGDSGNTIYF
J gene: TRBJ2-7; V gene: TRBV20-1; CDR3 protein: CSARDPSGSYYEQYF
J gene: TRBJ1-5; V gene: TRBV2; CDR3 protein: CASRGTGYNQPQHF
J gene: TRBJ2-3; V gene: TRBV2; CDR3 protein: CASSPSGERTDTQYF
J gene: TRBJ2-1; V gene: TRBV3-1; CDR3 protein: CASSQIVNEQFF
J gene: TRBJ2-7; V gene: TRBV6-1; CDR3 protein: CASSPSGDLYEQYF
J gene: TRBJ1-5; V gene: TRBV20-1; CDR3 protein: CSARTGGGQPQHF
J gene: TRBJ2-7; V gene: TRBV5-1; CDR3 protein: CASSFSSDGYEQYF
J gene: TRBJ2-7; V gene: TRBV7-6; CDR3 protein: CASSFSGTSGTEQYF
J gene: TRBJ1-2; V gene: TRBV3-1; CDR3 protein: CASSQDHGSNYGYTF
J gene: TRBJ2-2; V gene: TRBV2; CDR3 protein: CASSEAGAMVGELFF
J gene: TRBJ2-3; V gene: TRBV12-3/TRBV12-4; CDR3 protein: CASNIAWGGSADTQYF
J gene: TRBJ2-1; V gene: TRBV12-3/TRBV12-4; CDR3 protein: CASSLGLAGGWVLGTLSYNEQFF
J gene: TRBJ2-2; V gene: TRBV11-3; CDR3 protein: CASSPTSRAGRSGELFF
J gene: TRBJ2-2; V gene: TRBV10-3; CDR3 protein: CAIKPFDTGELFF
J gene: TRBJ1-3; V gene: TRBV11-2; CDR3 protein: CASSRQGASGNTTYF
J gene: TRBJ1-6; V gene: TRBV11-2; CDR3 protein: CASSLGLSYNSPLHF
J gene: TRBJ2-7; V gene: TRBV6-1; CDR3 protein: CASSEGGGRRSYEQYF
J gene: TRBJ2-7; V gene: TRBV6-6; CDR3 protein: CASSYKAGAYEQYF
J gene: TRBJ2-3; V gene: TRBV30; CDR3 protein: CAWSRAGGSTDTQYF
J gene: TRBJ1-1; V gene: TRBV12-3/TRBV12-4; CDR3 protein: CASLFGYTEAFF
J gene: TRBJ2-1; V gene: TRBV11-3; CDR3 protein: CASGRRDRGNNEQFF
J gene: TRBJ1-2; V gene: TRBV6-1; CDR3 protein: CAAGSGFLYGYTF
J gene: TRBJ2-1; V gene: TRBV9; CDR3 protein: CASTVAGEGVEQFF
J gene: TRBJ1-6; V gene: TRBV19; CDR3 protein: CASKDGQGLNSPLHF
J gene: TRBJ1-2; V gene: TRBV12-3/TRBV12-4; CDR3 protein: CANSPIAGMLGYTF
J gene: TRBJ1-2; V gene: TRBV19; CDR3 protein: CASTLGITGGYTF
J gene: TRBJ2-5; V gene: TRBV6-1; CDR3 protein: CASRDRLQETQYF
J gene: TRBJ2-7; V gene: TRBV12-3/TRBV12-4; CDR3 protein: CASSPGLGRNYEQYF
J gene: TRBJ2-7; V gene: TRBV10-3; CDR3 protein: CAIRSSTGTAYEQYF
J gene: TRBJ2-5; V gene: TRBV14; CDR3 protein: CASSRWVWETQYF
J gene: TRBJ1-2; V gene: TRBV19; CDR3 protein: CASTGEDYGYTF
J gene: TRBJ2-3; V gene: TRBV11-3; CDR3 protein: CASSSRDREPDTQYF
J gene: TRBJ2-5; V gene: TRBV4-1; CDR3 protein: CASSQDPGRETQYF
J gene: TRBJ1-1; V gene: TRBV7-9; CDR3 protein: CASSSQGPITAFF
J gene: TRBJ1-5; V gene: TRBV11-3; CDR3 protein: CASSLGGTDQPQHF
J gene: TRBJ1-2; V gene: TRBV7-9; CDR3 protein: CASSLEAGVGYGYTF
J gene: TRBJ1-2; V gene: TRBV4-2; CDR3 protein: CASSQEGRWQGAYGYTF
J gene: TRBJ1-1; V gene: TRBV5-1; CDR3 protein: CASSWGVNTEAFF
J gene: TRBJ2-2; V gene: TRBV5-5; CDR3 protein: CASSTTSGSTGELFF